This T cell receptor beta chain emerged from a study of blood T cell repertoires in COVID-19. Across the study: Acute and convalescent COVID-19 samples came from the United States, Italy and Spain.

In terms of age and location, participants ranged from about 18 to 95 years and lived in under 30 US areas. Per the original methods: Nucleated cell counts were estimated from reference gene primer amplification. Some clones are missing from TCRdb's copy, which holds only in-frame ones; the method was immunoSEQ multiplex PCR. The V and J calls and clone size come from that table; D and trimming were worked out from the DNA. The sample includes roughly 400,000 clones, around 90% seen only once; the top ten take 2% to 2.5%. Trimming pared 5 bases from V and 8 bases from J, leaving 15 bases between. The length of the CDR3 is 13 residues. Germline CDR1 SGHVS, CDR2 FQNEAQ.

Sequenced material: PBMCs or T cells enriched from blood (not recorded which). The sequence was obtained from a woman in her thirties or forties with acute COVID-19. This chain connects TRBV7-8 to TRBJ1-2; D may be TRBD1 (6 bases). This CDR3 reads CASSPISGQGYTF. The CDR3 bases are TGTGCCAGCAGCCCTATATCAGGACAGGGCTACACCTTC.